In this sample, the clone carrying this T cell receptor beta chain turned up many times. Its target is not known. The data originate from a study of blood T cells in healthy people across ages. About the research overall: Roughly one uniquely barcoded beta molecule per two T cells was captured.

Study-wide results and limits: Measured against age, TCR beta diversity per million T cells decreased in a roughly linear manner. It was not possible, with unsorted PBMCs, to conclusively compare naive and antigen-experienced cells. Relative to aged donors, long-lived donors carried more naive CD4+ cells and displayed higher diversity.

Sample-barcoded 5' priming and a J-beta primer mix drove a second PCR of about 6 to 12 cycles. TCRdb re-derived calls from the 5' RACE reads in MiXCR, one entry per CDR3 protein. The sample carries some 1,800,000 distinct CDR3 sequences, around 40% recorded once. The clonotype was recovered from a human donor in good health. Sequenced sample: blood.

The CDR3 DNA is TGCAGTGCTCGGGGGCCGGGGGGCGAGAGAGAGACCCAGTACTTC. Encoded protein: CSARGPGGERETQYF. The chain is built from TRBV20-1 and TRBJ2-5, with a weak D call TRBD2 (7 bases). Trimming cost V 5 bases and J 4 bases, with 20 bases left between them. Germline values: CDR1 DFQATT, CDR2 SNEGSKA (reference sequence). The CDR3 length is 15 residues.